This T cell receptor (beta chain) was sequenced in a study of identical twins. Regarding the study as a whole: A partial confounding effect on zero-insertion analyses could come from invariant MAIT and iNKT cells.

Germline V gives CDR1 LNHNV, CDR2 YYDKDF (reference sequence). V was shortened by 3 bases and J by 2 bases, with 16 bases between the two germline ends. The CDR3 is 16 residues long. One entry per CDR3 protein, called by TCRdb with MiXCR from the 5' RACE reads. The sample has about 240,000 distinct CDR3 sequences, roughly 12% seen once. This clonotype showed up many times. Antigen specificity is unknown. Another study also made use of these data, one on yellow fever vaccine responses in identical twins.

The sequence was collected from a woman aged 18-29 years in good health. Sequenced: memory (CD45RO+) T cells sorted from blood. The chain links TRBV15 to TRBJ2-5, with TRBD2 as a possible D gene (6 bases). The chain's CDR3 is CATSSGGRAGQETQYF. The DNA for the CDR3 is TGTGCCACCAGCAGCGGGGGACGGGCAGGGCAAGAGACCCAGTACTTC.